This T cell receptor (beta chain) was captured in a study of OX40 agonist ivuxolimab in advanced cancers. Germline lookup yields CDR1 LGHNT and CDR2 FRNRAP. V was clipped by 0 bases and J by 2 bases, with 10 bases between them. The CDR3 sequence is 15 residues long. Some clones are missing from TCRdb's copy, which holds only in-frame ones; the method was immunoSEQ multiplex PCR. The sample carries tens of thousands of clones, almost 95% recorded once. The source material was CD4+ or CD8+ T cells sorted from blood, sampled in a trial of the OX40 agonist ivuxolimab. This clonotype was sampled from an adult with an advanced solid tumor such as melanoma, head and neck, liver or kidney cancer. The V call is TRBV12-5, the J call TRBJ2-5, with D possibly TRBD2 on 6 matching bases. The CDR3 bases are TGTGCTAGTGGTTTGGTTGGGGCGGGACAAGAGACCCAGTACTTC. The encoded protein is CASGLVGAGQETQYF. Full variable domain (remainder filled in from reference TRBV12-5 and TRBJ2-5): DARVTQTPRHKVTEMGQEVTMRCQPILGHNTVFWYRQTMMQGLELLAYFRNRAPLDDSGMPKDRFSAEMPDATLATLKIQPSEPRDSAVYFCASGLVGAGQETQYFGPGTRLLVL.